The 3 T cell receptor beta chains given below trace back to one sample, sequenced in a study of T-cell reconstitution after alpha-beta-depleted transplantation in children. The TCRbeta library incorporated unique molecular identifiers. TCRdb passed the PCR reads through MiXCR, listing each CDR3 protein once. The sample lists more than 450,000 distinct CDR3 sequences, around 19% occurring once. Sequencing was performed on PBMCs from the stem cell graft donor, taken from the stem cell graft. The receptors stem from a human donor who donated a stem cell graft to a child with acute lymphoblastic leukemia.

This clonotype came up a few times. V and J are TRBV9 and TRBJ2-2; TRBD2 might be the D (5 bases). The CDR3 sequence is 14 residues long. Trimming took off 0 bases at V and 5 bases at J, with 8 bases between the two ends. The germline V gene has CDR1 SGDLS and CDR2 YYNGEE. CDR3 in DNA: TGTGCCAGCAGCGTAGGGGGAGTTACCGGGGAGCTGTTTTTT. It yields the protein CASSVGGVTGELFF.

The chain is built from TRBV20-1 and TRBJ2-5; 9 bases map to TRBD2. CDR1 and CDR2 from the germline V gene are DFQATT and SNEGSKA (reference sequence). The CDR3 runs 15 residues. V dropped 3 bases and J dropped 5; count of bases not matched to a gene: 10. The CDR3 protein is CSARIAGDTEETQYF. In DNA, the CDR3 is TGCAGTGCTAGGATAGCGGGAGATACGGAGGAGACCCAGTACTTC.

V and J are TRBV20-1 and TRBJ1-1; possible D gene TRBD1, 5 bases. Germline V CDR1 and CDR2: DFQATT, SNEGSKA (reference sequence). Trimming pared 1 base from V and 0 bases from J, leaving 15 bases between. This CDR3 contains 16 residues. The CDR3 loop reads CSARARTGVMNTEAFF. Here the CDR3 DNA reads TGCAGTGCTAGAGCCCGAACAGGCGTGATGAACACTGAAGCTTTCTTT.